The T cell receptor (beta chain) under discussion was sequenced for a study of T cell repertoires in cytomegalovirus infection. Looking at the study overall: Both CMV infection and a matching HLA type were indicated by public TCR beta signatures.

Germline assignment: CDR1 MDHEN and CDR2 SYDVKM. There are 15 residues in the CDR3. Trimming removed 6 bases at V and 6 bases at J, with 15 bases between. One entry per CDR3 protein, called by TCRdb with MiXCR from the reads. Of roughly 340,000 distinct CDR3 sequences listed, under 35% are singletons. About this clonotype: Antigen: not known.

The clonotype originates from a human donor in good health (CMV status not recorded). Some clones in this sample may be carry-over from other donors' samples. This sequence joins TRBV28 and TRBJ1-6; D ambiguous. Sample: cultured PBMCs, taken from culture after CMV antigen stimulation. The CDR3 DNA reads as TGTGCCAGCAGATATACACCCTCCCCTAATTCACCCCTCCACTTT. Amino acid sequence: CASRYTPSPNSPLHF. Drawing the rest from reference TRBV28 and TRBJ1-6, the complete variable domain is DVKVTQSSRYLVKRTGEKVFLECVQDMDHENMFWYRQDPGLGLRLIYFSYDVKMKEKGDIPEGYSVSREKKERFSLILESASTNQTSMYLCASRYTPSPNSPLHFGNGTRLTVT.